This TCR beta chain was observed in a study of cytomegalovirus exposure and HLA in healthy donors. Findings and caveats of the study: Analyses of presence/absence relied on an assumption of roughly uniform sequencing depth across donors. Later on, an analysis tied about 17,000 TCR beta sequences to HLA alleles at 0.05 false discovery rate. TCR beta V- and J-gene trimming, according to a later analysis, was linked to a missense DCLRE1C variant.

Concerning this clone itself: Its antigen is as yet unknown.

With 60 Vbeta and 13 Jbeta primers, the PCR was carried out. Sequencing used immunoSEQ multiplex PCR; TCRdb keeps in-frame clones, though not all of them. This table has around 150,000 clones, roughly four fifths appearing once. Every donor was a healthy person donating bone marrow. This CDR3 contains 15 residues. Trimming shortened V by 3 bases and J by 4 bases, and 16 bases separated the two germline ends. CDR1 WSHSY and CDR2 SAAADI come from the germline V gene. This TCR was recovered from a girl aged 2 to 10 in good health and CMV-seropositive. The sequenced material came from PBMCs. The chain uses TRBV10-2 and TRBJ2-7, with D perhaps TRBD2 (6 bases). CDR3 in amino acids: CASSERQGGGYEQYF. For the CDR3, the DNA is TGCGCCAGCAGTGAAAGGCAGGGAGGTGGTTACGAGCAGTACTTC.